The rows below give T cell receptor beta chains drawn from one sample of a study of cytomegalovirus exposure and HLA in healthy donors. Some clones are missing from TCRdb's copy, which holds only in-frame ones; the method was immunoSEQ multiplex PCR. The sample has roughly 200,000 clones, roughly 80% seen once. Sequencing was done on a sample of PBMCs. The receptors derive from a young man in good health and CMV-seronegative. CDR3s include the opening cysteine and the closing phenylalanine or tryptophan. The D gene is left open where the match is weak. Clone size appears in some rows only: once, few, many, or a class for an expanded clone.

clone size	D gene	V gene	J gene	CDR3 DNA	CDR3 protein
NA	NA	TRBV28	TRBJ1-4	TGTGCCAGCAACTCGGGGGGGAGGATAGGAGAAAAACTGTTTTTT	CASNSGGRIGEKLFF
NA	TRBD2	TRBV7-8	TRBJ2-1	TGTGCCAGCAGCCCCCTCGGGACTAGCGGGGGAGGAGAGCAGTTCTTC	CASSPLGTSGGGEQFF
NA	TRBD1	TRBV4-1	TRBJ1-1	TGCGCCAGCAGCCAAACCCCGGGACAGGGGGCTTCTGGAGGCACTGAAGCTTTCTTT	CASSQTPGQGASGGTEAFF
NA	NA	TRBV6-1	TRBJ2-3	TGTGCCAGCAGTGAAGTCGCTAGTTGTGCGCAGTATTTT	CASSEVASCAQYF
NA	NA	TRBV10-3	TRBJ1-1	TGTGCCATCAGTGAGTCGACAGAAACTGAAGCTTTCTTT	CAISESTETEAFF
NA	NA	TRBV4-2	TRBJ2-3	TGTGCCAGCAGCCAATCCTTGACAGCCGGGGGGCAGTATTTT	CASSQSLTAGGQYF
NA	NA	TRBV4-1	TRBJ1-1	TGCGCCAGCAGCCAAGATTTTTTGCAGGGAATGAACACTGAAGCTTTCTTT	CASSQDFLQGMNTEAFF
NA	NA	TRBV28	TRBJ2-7	TGTGCCAGCAGTTTAGACGGAGTTCCCTACGAGCAGTACTTC	CASSLDGVPYEQYF
once	TRBD2	TRBV10-3	TRBJ2-7	TGTGCCATCAGGGGACTAGCGGGTCCCTACGAGCAGTACTTC	CAIRGLAGPYEQYF
NA	TRBD2	TRBV7-2	TRBJ2-3	TGTGCCAGCAGCCCCCGGCTAGCGGGGAACACAGATACGCAGTATTTT	CASSPRLAGNTDTQYF
NA	NA	TRBV19	TRBJ1-1	TGTGCCAGCCAGGTGAACACTGAAGCTTTCTTT	CASQVNTEAFF
NA	NA	TRBV6-5	TRBJ1-2	TGTGCCAGCATGGAGGGATGGGACTATGGCTACACCTTC	CASMEGWDYGYTF
NA	NA	TRBV18	TRBJ1-1	TGTGCCAGCTCACCGTCGCTGGGGCGGAACACTGAAGCTTTCTTT	CASSPSLGRNTEAFF
once	NA	TRBV19	TRBJ1-1	TGTGCCAGCCGAACGCGGAACACTGAAGCTTTCTTT	CASRTRNTEAFF
once	NA	TRBV29-1	TRBJ2-7	TGCAGCGCTGCAGGGGGGGCAGGGGGCAAAGAGCAGTACTTC	CSAAGGAGGKEQYF
NA	NA	TRBV5-4	TRBJ1-1	TGTGCCAGCAGCTCCCCCGGGGAAAAAGCTTTCTTT	CASSSPGEKAFF
NA	NA	TRBV2	TRBJ1-1	TGTGCCAGCAGTGAAATCGGTCCTGGTGAAGCTTTCTTT	CASSEIGPGEAFF
NA	TRBD1	TRBV18	TRBJ1-1	TGTGCCAGCTCACAGGGACAGGAACACACTGAAGCTTTCTTT	CASSQGQEHTEAFF
NA	TRBD1	TRBV5-1	TRBJ1-1	TGCGCCAGCAGCTTGAGACCCCCGGGACAGGGACCGAACACTGAAGCTTTCTTT	CASSLRPPGQGPNTEAFF
NA	NA	TRBV28	TRBJ2-7	TGTGCTATCTCGGGGAGCTCCTACGAGCAGTACTTC	CAISGSSYEQYF
NA	NA	TRBV29-1	TRBJ2-5	TGCAGCGTCGGATCGGGGCAAGAGACCCAGTACTTC	CSVGSGQETQYF
NA	TRBD1	TRBV18	TRBJ2-5	TGTGCCAGCTCACTACAGGGGGCGTTCCTGGATTCAGAGACCCAGTACTTC	CASSLQGAFLDSETQYF
NA	NA	TRBV19	TRBJ1-2	TGTGCCAGTAGTGCCACCCTGGCGGGAGGCTACACCTTC	CASSATLAGGYTF
NA	TRBD2	TRBV18	TRBJ2-1	TGTGCCAGCTCACCAGTGGCTAGCGGGGGGCGGAGCTCCTACAATGAGCAGTTCTTC	CASSPVASGGRSSYNEQFF
NA	TRBD1	TRBV11-2	TRBJ1-3	TGTGCCAGCAGCTTCTCGACAGGGGGTCCCTCTGGAAACACCATATATTTT	CASSFSTGGPSGNTIYF
few	NA	TRBV5-8	TRBJ2-7	TGTGCCAGCAGCTCCGGGGTATACGAGCAGTACTTC	CASSSGVYEQYF
few	NA	TRBV7-9	TRBJ1-2	TGTGCCAGCAGCCCACGACCCAGCGCCAACTATGGCTACACCTTC	CASSPRPSANYGYTF
NA	TRBD1	TRBV19	TRBJ2-1	TGTGCCAGTACCTCCGGGACAGCCCACAATGAGCAGTTCTTC	CASTSGTAHNEQFF
few	TRBD1	TRBV15	TRBJ2-4	TGTGCCACCAGCAGACCGGACAGGGAAGGGGGCATTCAGTACTTC	CATSRPDREGGIQYF